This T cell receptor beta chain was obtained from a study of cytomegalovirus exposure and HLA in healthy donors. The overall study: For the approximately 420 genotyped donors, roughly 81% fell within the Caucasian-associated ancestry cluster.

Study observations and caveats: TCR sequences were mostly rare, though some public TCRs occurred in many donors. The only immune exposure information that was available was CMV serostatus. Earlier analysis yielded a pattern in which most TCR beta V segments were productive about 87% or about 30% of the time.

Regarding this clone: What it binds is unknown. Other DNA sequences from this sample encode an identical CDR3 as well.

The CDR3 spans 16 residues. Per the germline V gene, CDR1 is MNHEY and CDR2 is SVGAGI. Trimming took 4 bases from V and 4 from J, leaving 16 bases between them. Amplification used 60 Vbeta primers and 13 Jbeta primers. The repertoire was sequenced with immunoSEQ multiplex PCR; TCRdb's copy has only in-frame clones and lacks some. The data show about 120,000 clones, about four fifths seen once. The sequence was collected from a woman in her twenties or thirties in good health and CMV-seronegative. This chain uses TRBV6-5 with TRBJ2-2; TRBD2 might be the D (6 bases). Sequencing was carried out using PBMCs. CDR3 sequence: CASSLERVFGTGELFF. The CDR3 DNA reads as TGTGCCAGCAGTTTGGAGCGGGTGTTCGGCACCGGGGAGCTGTTTTTT.